The 16 T cell receptor beta chains given below trace back to one sample, sequenced in a study of control samples from healthy donors and cancer patients. Produced via immunoSEQ multiplex PCR; TCRdb's table is partial and in-frame only. The table lists 200,000 to 250,000 clones, over 90% of them singletons. Sequencing was done on a sample of blood. The receptors shown here come from a man aged 45 to 65 in good health.

The rearrangement joins TRBV5-1 to TRBJ1-1; the D is unclear. Between the trimmed V and J ends, which lost 4 bases and 5 bases, there was a span of 15 bases. The CDR3 contains 14 residues. Germline V gene lookup returns CDR1 SGHRS and CDR2 YFSETQ. The CDR3 region has the DNA TGCGCCAGCAGCGGATATCAGGCGGGTACTGAAGCTTTCTTT. Amino acids: CASSGYQAGTEAFF.

CDR3 in DNA: TGTGCCATCAGTCCCGGGACAGGCGACTCCTATGGCTACACCTTC. It encodes CAISPGTGDSYGYTF. This chain links TRBV10-3 with TRBJ1-2; 8 positions match TRBD1. Germline trimming cut 5 bases from V and 4 bases from J; bases unmatched to any gene: 9. This CDR3 spans 15 amino acids. The germline CDR1 and CDR2 sequences are ENHRY and SYGVKD.

The genes are TRBV28 and TRBJ2-7; D ambiguous. In germline, CDR1 is MDHEN, CDR2 SYDVKM. V gave up 3 bases and J gave up 2 bases, with 14 bases separating them. The CDR3 has 15 residues. CDR3 in DNA: TGTGCCAGCAGTTTTCCCGCCGGGCCGACCTACGAGCAGTACTTC. This sequence encodes CASSFPAGPTYEQYF.

V and J are TRBV28 and TRBJ1-1; D not resolved. The ends were cut back, 7 bases at V and 6 bases at J, with 9 bases in the middle. The CDR3 runs 11 residues. The germline V gene encodes CDR1 MDHEN and CDR2 SYDVKM. The CDR3 region has the DNA TGTGCCAGCACGATGGGCGCTGAAGCTTTCTTT. Amino acids: CASTMGAEAFF.

The chain uses TRBV27 and TRBJ1-2; 8 nucleotides agree with TRBD1. The CDR3 is made up of 17 amino acids. With 2 bases clipped from V and 3 bases from J, the junction kept 11 bases outside the gene matches. Germline lookup yields CDR1 MNHEY and CDR2 SMNVEV (reference sequence). The CDR3 region has the DNA TGTGCCAGCAGTTTAGCAGGGGGCAGGGGGCTTGACTATGGCTACACCTTC. It is translated as CASSLAGGRGLDYGYTF.

The CDR3 nucleotides are TGTGCCAGCAGCAGGGGATCGGGGTATCCCCAGCATTTT. Translating it yields CASSRGSGYPQHF. The chain is built from TRBV12-3 or TRBV12-4 and TRBJ1-5, with D tentatively TRBD1 (6 bases). The CDR3 contains 13 residues. Deletions cut 6 bases from V and 10 bases from J, with 16 bases between.

The table lists this clone with a count of one. The rearrangement links TRBV7-9 to TRBJ1-1, with D possibly matching TRBD1 (5 bases). The CDR3 totals 16 residues. Germline CDR1 and CDR2: SEHNR and FQNEAQ (reference sequence). Deletions cut 3 bases from V and 4 bases from J, with 18 bases between. The CDR3 region has the DNA TGTGCCAGCAGCTTCTCCGGGACGTTGAGGTCCACTGAAGCTTTCTTT. It encodes CASSFSGTLRSTEAFF.

The chain is built from TRBV9 and TRBJ2-3, with 12 bases lining up with TRBD1. V was pared by 6 bases and J by 4 bases, with 9 bases of the junction left unmatched. Germline CDR1 SGDLS, CDR2 YYNGEE. The CDR3 has 16 amino acids. CDR3 DNA: TGTGCCAGCAACGCCGGGACAGGGGGCCCAGCAGATACGCAGTATTTT. Protein product: CASNAGTGGPADTQYF. The full variable domain, rest sourced from reference TRBV9 and TRBJ2-3, is DSGVTQTPKHLITATGQRVTLRCSPRSGDLSVYWYQQSLDQGLQFLIQYYNGEERAKGNILERFSAQQFPDLHSELNLSSLELGDSALYFCASNAGTGGPADTQYFGPGTRLTVL.

The chain recombines TRBV24-1 with TRBJ2-2; 10 positions match TRBD2. Losses at the gene ends were 6 bases for V and 5 bases for J; bases not matched to a gene: 8. The germline V gene has CDR1 KGHDR and CDR2 SFDVKD. The CDR3 runs to 16 residues. As DNA, the CDR3 is TGTGCCACCAGTAAGCGGGGGGGCCGATGGACCGGGGAGCTGTTTTTT. This gives the protein CATSKRGGRWTGELFF.

The genes are TRBV4-2 and TRBJ1-6; TRBD1 is a possible D gene (6 bases). Germline CDR1 LGHNA, CDR2 YNFKEQ. V lost 0 bases, J lost 8 bases, and 14 bases lay in between. This CDR3 has 16 amino acids. CDR3 loop: CASSQEGRGGYSPLHF. In DNA form, the CDR3 reads TGTGCCAGCAGCCAAGAAGGCAGGGGCGGTTATTCACCCCTCCACTTT.

The chain couples TRBV14 to TRBJ2-5; D unclear. Germline V gene lookup returns CDR1 SGHDN and CDR2 FVKESK. V was pared by 4 bases and J by 5 bases, with 5 bases between. The CDR3 consists of 11 residues. The CDR3 is CASSLAETQYF. The CDR3 DNA reads TGTGCCAGCAGCCTTGCTGAGACCCAGTACTTC.

CDR3 protein: CASRPGQGNYGYTF. Written as DNA, the CDR3 is TGTGCCAGCAGGCCAGGACAGGGGAACTATGGCTACACCTTC. The genes are TRBV5-4 and TRBJ1-2; 9 bases are shared with TRBD1. The germline V gene encodes CDR1 SGHNT and CDR2 YYREEE (reference sequence). The CDR3 runs to 14 residues. The V segment lost 5 bases and the J segment 2 bases; nucleotides outside the gene matches: 4.

The chain carries TRBV19 and TRBJ1-2; possible D gene TRBD1, 5 bases. Germline-derived CDR1 and CDR2 are LNHDA and SQIVND (reference sequence). V shed 5 bases and J shed 4 bases, with 20 bases lying between them. The CDR3 consists of 16 residues. The CDR3 DNA is TGTGCCAGTAGTTTCTCCCCCGACAGCTTTGGCTATGGCTACACCTTC. Its translation is CASSFSPDSFGYGYTF.

This chain joins TRBV25-1 and TRBJ1-6; possibly TRBD1 for D (5 bases). The CDR3 is 13 amino acids. CDR1 and CDR2 (germline): MGHDK, SYGVNS. Trimming took 3 bases from V and 10 from J, leaving 10 bases between them. The CDR3 protein is CASSEGVGSPLHF. In DNA, the CDR3 is TGTGCCAGCAGTGAGGGGGTAGGCTCACCCCTCCACTTT. Using reference TRBV25-1 and TRBJ1-6 for the parts outside the CDR3, the full variable domain is EADIYQTPRYLVIGTGKKITLECSQTMGHDKMYWYQQDPGMELHLIHYSYGVNSTEKGDLSSESTVSRIRTEHFPLTLESARPSHTSQYLCASSEGVGSPLHFGNGTRLTVT.

The rearrangement joins TRBV11-3 to TRBJ2-2, with 8 nucleotides matching TRBD1. V trimming: 7 bases; J trimming: 5 bases; junction bases outside the gene matches: 9. The CDR3 extends over 15 amino acids. The V gene's germline CDR1 is SGHNT and CDR2 YENEEA. The CDR3 DNA follows: TGTGCCAGCACCTACGGACAGGGAAGTACCGGGGAGCTGTTTTTT. Amino acid sequence: CASTYGQGSTGELFF.

V gene TRBV2 combines with J gene TRBJ1-2, with 8 nucleotides matching TRBD1. After removal of 1 base from V and 6 bases from J, the junction contained 7 bases not matched to a gene. CDR1 and CDR2 from the germline V gene are SNHLY and FYNNEI. This CDR3 region has 15 residues. The CDR3 sequence is CASSEVIGTGNGYTF. The CDR3 DNA sequence: TGTGCCAGCAGTGAAGTTATCGGGACAGGTAATGGCTACACCTTC.